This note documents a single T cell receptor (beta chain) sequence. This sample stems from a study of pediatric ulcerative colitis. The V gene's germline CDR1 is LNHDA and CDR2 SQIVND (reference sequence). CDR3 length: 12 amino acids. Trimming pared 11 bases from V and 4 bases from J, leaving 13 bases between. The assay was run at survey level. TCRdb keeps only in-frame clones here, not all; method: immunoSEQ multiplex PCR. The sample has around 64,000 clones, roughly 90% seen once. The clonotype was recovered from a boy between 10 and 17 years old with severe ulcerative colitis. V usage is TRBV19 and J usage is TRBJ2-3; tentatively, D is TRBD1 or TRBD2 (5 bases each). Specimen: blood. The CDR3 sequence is CAAGIGADTQYF. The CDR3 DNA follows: TGTGCCGCCGGGATAGGGGCAGATACGCAGTATTTT.